What follows is one T cell receptor (beta chain) and its context. This sample stems from a study of lymphopenia after photon versus proton radiotherapy. In germline, CDR1 is LGHNT, CDR2 FRNRAP. The CDR3 contains 16 residues. V was clipped by 5 bases and J by 6 bases, with 19 bases between them. The assay was immunoSEQ multiplex PCR, and TCRdb's table has in-frame clones only and misses some. The repertoire holds 53,000 or so clones, with about four fifths as singletons. V gene TRBV12-5 combines with J gene TRBJ2-2; tentatively, D is TRBD1 (6 bases). Material: peripheral blood, obtained from a patient treated with photon-based radiotherapy. This clonotype originated in a man aged 50 or older with gastric cancer. CDR3 sequence: CASGGAGLGAAGELFF. The CDR3 DNA reads TGTGCTAGTGGTGGCGCTGGACTGGGGGCCGCCGGGGAGCTGTTTTTT.